This entry describes one T cell receptor beta chain. The record originates from a study of siplizumab effects on memory and regulatory T cells. CDR1 is SGHNT and CDR2 is YENEEA in the germline V gene. V lost 0 bases and J lost 8, with 17 bases in between. The CDR3 runs 16 residues. Unstimulated TEMRA, naive, memory and effector memory subsets were sequenced in a few donor pairs. Assays captured 9.8 x 10^4 or so TCR templates per sample. The assay was immunoSEQ multiplex PCR, and TCRdb's table has in-frame clones only and misses some. The repertoire includes approximately 60,000 clones, around 80% of them detected once, and approximately 0.4% sits in the top ten.

The receptor's source is a human donor in good health. The V call is TRBV11-3, the J call TRBJ2-1, with D uncertain. Sequences were obtained from memory CD4+ T cells sorted from blood. CDR3 DNA sequence: TGTGCCAGCAGCTTAGATACTATAGGGCACGGGTATGAGCAGTTCTTC. Its translation is CASSLDTIGHGYEQFF. Complete variable domain (other parts from reference TRBV11-3 and TRBJ2-1): EAGVVQSPRYKIIEKKQPVAFWCNPISGHNTLYWYLQNLGQGPELLIRYENEEAVDDSQLPKDRFSAERLKGVDSTLKIQPAELGDSAVYLCASSLDTIGHGYEQFFGPGTRLTVL.